The present T cell receptor (beta chain) was sequenced within a study of blood T cell repertoires in COVID-19. Germline V gene data show CDR1 as SGHTA and CDR2 as FQGTGA. V lost 3 bases, J lost 4 bases, and 13 bases lay in between. The CDR3 extends over 15 amino acids. Per the original methods: How many nucleated cells were present was estimated from reference gene primer amplification. Libraries were prepared by immunoSEQ multiplex PCR; TCRdb keeps only in-frame clonotypes and omits some of them. That table supplies the V and J calls and clone size; D and trimming were determined from the DNA. This table holds about 260,000 clones, approximately 84% found once.

This TCR derives from a woman over 75 with acute or convalescent COVID-19. The chain has TRBV7-3 and TRBJ2-1; maybe TRBD1 (6 bases). Sequenced sample: peripheral blood. CDR3: CASSLAWGPYNEQFF. CDR3 sequence (DNA): TGTGCCAGCAGCTTGGCCTGGGGGCCGTACAATGAGCAGTTCTTC.